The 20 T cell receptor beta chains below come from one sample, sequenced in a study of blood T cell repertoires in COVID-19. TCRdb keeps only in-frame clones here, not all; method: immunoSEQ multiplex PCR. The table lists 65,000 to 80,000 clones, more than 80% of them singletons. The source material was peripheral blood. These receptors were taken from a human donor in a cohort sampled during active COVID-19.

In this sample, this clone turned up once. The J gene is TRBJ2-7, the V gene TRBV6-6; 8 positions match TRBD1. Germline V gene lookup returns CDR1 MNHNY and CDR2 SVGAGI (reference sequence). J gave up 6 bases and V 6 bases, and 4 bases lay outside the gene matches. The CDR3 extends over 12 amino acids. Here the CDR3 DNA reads TGTGCCAGCAGGGACAGGGTCGGCGAGCAGTACTTC. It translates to CASRDRVGEQYF.

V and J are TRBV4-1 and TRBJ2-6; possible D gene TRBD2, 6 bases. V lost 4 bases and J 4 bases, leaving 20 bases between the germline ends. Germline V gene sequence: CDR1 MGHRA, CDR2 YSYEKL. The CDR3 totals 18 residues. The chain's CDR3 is CASSLTQPGSSGANVLTF. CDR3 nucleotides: TGCGCCAGCAGCCTGACACAGCCCGGGAGTTCAGGGGCCAACGTCCTGACTTTC.

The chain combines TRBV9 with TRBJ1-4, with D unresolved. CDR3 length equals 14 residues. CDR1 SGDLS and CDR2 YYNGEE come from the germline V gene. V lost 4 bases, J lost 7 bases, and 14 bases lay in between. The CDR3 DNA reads TGTGCCAGCAGCACCTCCGCCTTCGGTGAAAAACTGTTTTTT. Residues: CASSTSAFGEKLFF.

The CDR3 here is CASSERDSRGTDTQYF. CDR3 DNA: TGCGCCAGCAGTGAGCGGGACAGCCGGGGCACAGATACGCAGTATTTT. The chain recombines TRBV10-1 with TRBJ2-3, with TRBD1 matching over 7 bases. V shed 2 bases and J 1 base; nucleotides not matched to a gene: 6. CDR3 length equals 16 residues. Germline V lookup: CDR1 WNHNN, CDR2 SYGVQD (reference sequence).

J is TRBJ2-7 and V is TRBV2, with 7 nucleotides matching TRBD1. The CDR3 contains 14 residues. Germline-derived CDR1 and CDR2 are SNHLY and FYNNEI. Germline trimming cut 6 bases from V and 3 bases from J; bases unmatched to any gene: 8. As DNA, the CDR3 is TGTGCCAGCAGCCAGGGACAGATACACTACGAGCAGTACTTC. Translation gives CASSQGQIHYEQYF.

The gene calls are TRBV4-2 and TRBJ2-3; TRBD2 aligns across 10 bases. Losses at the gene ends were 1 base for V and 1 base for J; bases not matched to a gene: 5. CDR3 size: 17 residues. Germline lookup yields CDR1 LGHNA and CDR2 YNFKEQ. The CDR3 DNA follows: TGTGCCAGCAGCCAAGGACCCACTAGCGGGGGCACAGATACGCAGTATTTT. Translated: CASSQGPTSGGTDTQYF.

The CDR3 nucleotides read TGCAGCGTTGTGGAGCTCTCCTACGAGCAGTACTTC. Its protein product is CSVVELSYEQYF. This sequence joins TRBV29-1 and TRBJ2-7; D gene unclear. The CDR3 runs to 12 residues. V lost 4 bases and J lost 0, with 7 bases in between. From germline, CDR1 is SQVTM and CDR2 ANQGSEA.

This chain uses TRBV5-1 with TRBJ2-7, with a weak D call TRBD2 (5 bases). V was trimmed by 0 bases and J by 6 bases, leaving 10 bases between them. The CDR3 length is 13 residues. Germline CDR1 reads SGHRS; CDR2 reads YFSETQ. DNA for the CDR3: TGCGCCAGCAGCTTGGGTCCGGGAACCGAGCAGTACTTC. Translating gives CASSLGPGTEQYF. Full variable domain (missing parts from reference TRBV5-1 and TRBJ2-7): KAGVTQTPRYLIKTRGQQVTLSCSPISGHRSVSWYQQTPGQGLQFLFEYFSETQRNKGNFPGRFSGRQFSNSRSEMNVSTLELGDSALYLCASSLGPGTEQYFGPGTRLTVT.

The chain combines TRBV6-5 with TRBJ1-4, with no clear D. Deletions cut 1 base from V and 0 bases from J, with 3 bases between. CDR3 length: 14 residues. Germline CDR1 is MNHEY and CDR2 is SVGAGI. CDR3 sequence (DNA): TGTGCCAGCAGTTACTTCTCAACTAATGAAAAACTGTTTTTT. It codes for CASSYFSTNEKLFF.

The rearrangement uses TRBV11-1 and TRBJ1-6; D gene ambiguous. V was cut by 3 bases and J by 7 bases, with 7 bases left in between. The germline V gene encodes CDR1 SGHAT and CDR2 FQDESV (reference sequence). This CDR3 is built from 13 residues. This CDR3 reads CASSLELNSPLHF. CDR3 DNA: TGTGCCAGCAGCTTGGAGCTGAATTCACCCCTCCACTTT.

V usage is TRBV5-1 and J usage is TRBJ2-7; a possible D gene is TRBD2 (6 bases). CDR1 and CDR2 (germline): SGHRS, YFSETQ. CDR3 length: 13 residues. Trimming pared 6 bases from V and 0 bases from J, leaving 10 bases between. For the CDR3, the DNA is TGCGCCAGCACGACAGCGGGCTCCTACGAGCAGTACTTC. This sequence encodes CASTTAGSYEQYF. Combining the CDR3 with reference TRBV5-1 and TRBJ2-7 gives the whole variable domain KAGVTQTPRYLIKTRGQQVTLSCSPISGHRSVSWYQQTPGQGLQFLFEYFSETQRNKGNFPGRFSGRQFSNSRSEMNVSTLELGDSALYLCASTTAGSYEQYFGPGTRLTVT.

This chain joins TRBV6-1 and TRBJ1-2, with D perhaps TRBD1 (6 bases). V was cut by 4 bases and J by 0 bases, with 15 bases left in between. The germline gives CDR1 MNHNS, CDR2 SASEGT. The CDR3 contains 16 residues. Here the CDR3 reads CASSAQGGLANYGYTF. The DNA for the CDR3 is TGTGCCAGCAGTGCACAGGGAGGGCTAGCTAACTATGGCTACACCTTC.

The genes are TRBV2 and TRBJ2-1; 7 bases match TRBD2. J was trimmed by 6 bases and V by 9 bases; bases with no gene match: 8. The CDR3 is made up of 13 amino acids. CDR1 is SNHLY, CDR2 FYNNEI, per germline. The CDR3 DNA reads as TGTGCCAGTAGGCGGGAGTCAGGCAATGAGCAGTTCTTC. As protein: CASRRESGNEQFF.

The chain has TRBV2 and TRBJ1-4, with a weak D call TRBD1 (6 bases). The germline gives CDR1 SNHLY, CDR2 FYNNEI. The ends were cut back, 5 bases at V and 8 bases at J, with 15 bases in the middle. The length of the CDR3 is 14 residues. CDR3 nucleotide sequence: TGTGCCAGCAGTCTGCAGGGACAAGGGGAAAAACTGTTTTTT. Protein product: CASSLQGQGEKLFF. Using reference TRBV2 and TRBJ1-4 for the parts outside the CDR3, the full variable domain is EPEVTQTPSHQVTQMGQEVILRCVPISNHLYFYWYRQILGQKVEFLVSFYNNEISEKSEIFDDQFSVERPDGSNFTLKIRSTKLEDSAMYFCASSLQGQGEKLFFGSGTQLSVL.

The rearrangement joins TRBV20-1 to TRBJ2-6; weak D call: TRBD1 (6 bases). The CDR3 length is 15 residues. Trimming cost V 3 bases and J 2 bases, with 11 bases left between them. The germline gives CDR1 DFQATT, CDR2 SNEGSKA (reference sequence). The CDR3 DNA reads TGCAGTGCTAGTCCACAGGGAGCTGGGGCCAACGTCCTGACTTTC. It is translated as CSASPQGAGANVLTF.

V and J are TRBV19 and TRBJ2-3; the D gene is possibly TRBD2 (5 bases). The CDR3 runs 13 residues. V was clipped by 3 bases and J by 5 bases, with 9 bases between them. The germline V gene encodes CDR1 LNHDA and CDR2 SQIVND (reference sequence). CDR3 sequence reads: CASSMNSGDTQYF. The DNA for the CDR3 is TGTGCCAGTAGTATGAACAGCGGAGATACGCAGTATTTT.

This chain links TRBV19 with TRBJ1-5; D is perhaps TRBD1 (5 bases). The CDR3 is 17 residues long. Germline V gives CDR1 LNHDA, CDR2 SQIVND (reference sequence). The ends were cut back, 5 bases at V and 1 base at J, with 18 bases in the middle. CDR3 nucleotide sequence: TGTGCCAGTAGTTCCCCCCCAGGGAGGGGCAGCAATCAGCCCCAGCATTTT. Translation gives CASSSPPGRGSNQPQHF.

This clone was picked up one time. DNA of the CDR3: TGTGCCAGCCTAAAACGAGATGAAAAACTGTTTTTT. Translation: CASLKRDEKLFF. The chain combines TRBV6-5 with TRBJ1-4; D gene unclear. Germline assignment: CDR1 MNHEY and CDR2 SVGAGI. This CDR3 has 12 residues. The V end was cut by 8 bases, the J end by 6 bases, with 10 bases between.

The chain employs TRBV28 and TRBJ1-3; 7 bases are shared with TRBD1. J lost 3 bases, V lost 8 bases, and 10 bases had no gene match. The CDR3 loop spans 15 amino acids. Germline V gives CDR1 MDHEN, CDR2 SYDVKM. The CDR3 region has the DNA TGTGCCAGCGGGTCACAGGGGACCGGTGGAAACACCATATATTTT. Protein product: CASGSQGTGGNTIYF.

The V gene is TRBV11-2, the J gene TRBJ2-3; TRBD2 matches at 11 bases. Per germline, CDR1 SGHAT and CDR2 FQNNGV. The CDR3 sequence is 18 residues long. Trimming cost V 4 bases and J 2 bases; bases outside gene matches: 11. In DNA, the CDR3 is TGTGCCAGCAGCTATGGGGCTAGCGGGGGGCCGTCCACAGATACGCAGTATTTT. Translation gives CASSYGASGGPSTDTQYF. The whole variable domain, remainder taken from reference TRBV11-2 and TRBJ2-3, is EAGVAQSPRYKIIEKRQSVAFWCNPISGHATLYWYQQILGQGPKLLIQFQNNGVVDDSQLPKDRFSAERLKGVDSTLKIQPAKLEDSAVYLCASSYGASGGPSTDTQYFGPGTRLTVL.